Following are 23 T cell receptor beta chains from one sample sequenced in a study of cytomegalovirus exposure and HLA in healthy donors. The table came from immunoSEQ multiplex PCR; TCRdb's copy has only in-frame clones and leaves some out. The top ten hold less than 1.2% of the sample, which has over 250,000 clones, approximately 86% seen once. The sequenced sample consisted of PBMCs. The receptors derive from a woman aged 18-29 years in good health and CMV-seronegative.

The chain employs TRBV19 and TRBJ2-7; TRBD1 matches at 9 bases. J gave up 7 bases and V 5 bases, and 6 bases lay outside the gene matches. The CDR3 runs to 13 residues. CDR1 is LNHDA, CDR2 SQIVND, per germline (reference sequence). Here the CDR3 reads CASSGTGTGEQYF. CDR3 nucleotide sequence: TGTGCCAGTAGTGGGACAGGGACGGGAGAGCAGTACTTC. The full variable domain, with the rest looked up from reference TRBV19 and TRBJ2-7, is DGGITQSPKYLFRKEGQNVTLSCEQNLNHDAMYWYRQDPGQGLRLIYYSQIVNDFQKGDIAEGYSVSREKKESFPLTVTSAQKNPTAFYLCASSGTGTGEQYFGPGTRLTVT.

This chain joins TRBV5-4 and TRBJ2-7; TRBD2 might be the D (6 bases). Germline CDR1 SGHNT, CDR2 YYREEE (reference sequence). The CDR3 consists of 12 residues. V was shortened by 3 bases and J by 2 bases, with 6 bases between the two germline ends. CDR3 nucleotide sequence: TGTGCCAGCAGCTGGGGGGCCTACGAGCAGTACTTC. Translating gives CASSWGAYEQYF.

V usage is TRBV9 and J usage is TRBJ2-7; 8 bases fit TRBD2. The CDR3 length is 17 residues. The trim removed 0 bases at V and 1 base at J, leaving 9 bases unmatched. Germline values: CDR1 SGDLS, CDR2 YYNGEE. The CDR3 DNA is TGTGCCAGCAGCGTAGGAGGCGGACTAGCCTTTTCCTACGAGCAGTACTTC. Its protein is CASSVGGGLAFSYEQYF.

The rearrangement uses TRBV6-5 and TRBJ2-7, with TRBD2 as a possible D gene (5 bases). Trimming stripped 2 bases from V and 5 bases from J, with 16 bases between. Germline-derived CDR1 and CDR2 are MNHEY and SVGAGI. The CDR3 sequence is 15 residues long. The DNA of the CDR3 is TGTGCCAGCAGTTACAATGAGTGGCGGGTCAACGAGCAGTACTTC. Translating it yields CASSYNEWRVNEQYF.

The V gene is TRBV10-1, the J gene TRBJ1-2; D gene ambiguous. Trimming cost V 3 bases and J 2 bases, with 7 bases left between them. This CDR3 has 13 residues. Germline CDR1 WNHNN, CDR2 SYGVQD (reference sequence). CDR3 sequence reads: CASSESGNYGYTF. CDR3 coding DNA: TGCGCCAGCAGTGAATCAGGAAACTATGGCTACACCTTC.

The chain recombines TRBV7-9 with TRBJ2-3; 8 bases map to TRBD2. This CDR3 is 15 amino acids long. The V segment lost 4 bases and the J segment 1 base; nucleotides outside the gene matches: 4. Germline V lookup: CDR1 SEHNR, CDR2 FQNEAQ (reference sequence). CDR3 region: CASSSLTSGTDTQYF. CDR3 coding DNA: TGTGCCAGCAGCTCCTTGACTAGCGGCACAGATACGCAGTATTTT.

For the CDR3, the DNA is TGTGCCAGCAGCCGACAGGGAAGTGGCGGGGAGCTGTTTTTT. Its protein product is CASSRQGSGGELFF. The chain is built from TRBV6-5 and TRBJ2-2, with TRBD1 identical over 7 bases. The germline V gene has CDR1 MNHEY and CDR2 SVGAGI. The CDR3 is 14 residues long. V trimming: 6 bases; J trimming: 7 bases; junction bases outside the gene matches: 8.

The V and J genes are TRBV6-5 and TRBJ2-3; D remains unclear. Germline-derived CDR1 and CDR2 are MNHEY and SVGAGI. This CDR3 spans 15 amino acids. Trimming pared 0 bases from V and 2 bases from J, leaving 9 bases between. The CDR3 nucleotides are TGTGCCAGCAGTTACTCGTTCTCCCCCACAGATACGCAGTATTTT. It yields the protein CASSYSFSPTDTQYF.

This chain joins TRBV6-5 and TRBJ1-2; tentative D call: TRBD1 (6 bases). The ends were cut back, 4 bases at V and 0 bases at J, with 15 bases in the middle. The CDR3 covers 16 residues. Germline CDR1 reads MNHEY; CDR2 reads SVGAGI. The CDR3 loop is CASSLGQIYSNYGYTF. CDR3 nucleotide sequence: TGTGCCAGCAGTTTAGGACAGATCTATTCTAACTATGGCTACACCTTC.

This chain joins TRBV10-3 and TRBJ2-7; tentatively, D is TRBD1 (5 bases). Trimming left V 4 bases short and J 5 bases short, with 18 bases between. Germline V gene sequence: CDR1 ENHRY, CDR2 SYGVKD. The CDR3 spans 15 residues. The CDR3: CAISGQSTQSNEQYF. CDR3 in DNA: TGTGCCATCAGTGGACAGAGCACTCAGTCTAACGAGCAGTACTTC.

V usage is TRBV4-1 and J usage is TRBJ1-1; 9 nucleotides align to TRBD1. The CDR3 length is 15 residues. J was trimmed by 2 bases and V by 0 bases; bases with no gene match: 1. The germline gives CDR1 MGHRA, CDR2 YSYEKL. The CDR3 sequence is CASSQEGQGNTEAFF. The CDR3 DNA follows: TGCGCCAGCAGCCAAGAGGGACAGGGTAACACTGAAGCTTTCTTT.

The genes are TRBV6-4 and TRBJ2-1; 9 nucleotides agree with TRBD2. Germline V gene data show CDR1 as MRHNA and CDR2 as SNTAGT. Trimming cost V 3 bases and J 8 bases; bases outside gene matches: 8. The CDR3 length is 15 residues. The DNA of the CDR3 is TGTGCCAGCAGTGAAAGATCTAGCGGGGCGGATGAGCAGTTCTTC. Its protein is CASSERSSGADEQFF.

CDR3 loop: CAWSRGQAAFF. CDR3 in DNA: TGTGCCTGGAGTAGGGGACAGGCAGCTTTCTTT. The chain is built from TRBV30 and TRBJ1-1; TRBD1 matches at 8 bases. Germline values: CDR1 GTSNPN, CDR2 SVGIG (reference sequence). This CDR3 contains 11 residues. V was clipped by 2 bases and J by 10 bases; unmatched bases: 3.

This clone has ten or more counts. The genes are TRBV6-4 and TRBJ2-2; TRBD1 might be the D (6 bases). The CDR3 is 13 amino acids. The V gene lost 8 bases and the J gene lost 5 bases, with 12 bases spanning the gap. Germline CDR1 and CDR2: MRHNA and SNTAGT. CDR3 nucleotides: TGTGCCAGCGAGGCAGGGGAAACCGGGGAGCTGTTTTTT. Its protein is CASEAGETGELFF.

V and J are TRBV25-1 and TRBJ1-1; D not certain. CDR1 and CDR2 (germline): MGHDK, SYGVNS. V was trimmed by 1 base and J by 3 bases, leaving 12 bases between them. The CDR3 has 15 residues. The CDR3 region is CASSELTASYTEAFF. DNA of the CDR3: TGTGCCAGCAGTGAATTAACCGCGAGTTACACTGAAGCTTTCTTT.

This rearrangement joins TRBV4-3 to TRBJ2-7, with 12 nucleotides matching TRBD2. Germline values: CDR1 LGHNA, CDR2 YSLEER. This CDR3 has 17 amino acids. J gave up 2 bases and V 2 bases, and 7 bases lay outside the gene matches. The CDR3 loop reads CASSQQLASGGAYEQYF. DNA of the CDR3: TGCGCCAGCAGCCAACAACTGGCTAGCGGGGGGGCCTACGAGCAGTACTTC.

The V call is TRBV10-2, the J call TRBJ1-1, with D perhaps matching TRBD1 (5 bases). V lost 0 bases to trimming and J lost 6 bases, with 11 bases between them. Germline V lookup: CDR1 WSHSY, CDR2 SAAADI. This CDR3 is built from 14 residues. The CDR3 DNA reads as TGCGCCAGCAGTGAGTCTCAGGGATTCCCTGAAGCTTTCTTT. This sequence encodes CASSESQGFPEAFF.

The rearrangement uses TRBV7-2 and TRBJ2-5, with unresolved D. The CDR3 loop spans 15 amino acids. Per germline, CDR1 SGHTA and CDR2 FQGNSA. The V and J ends lost 1 base and 2 bases respectively, with 11 bases between them. As DNA, the CDR3 is TGTGCCAGCAGCTTAGATTCCGGTTTACAAGAGACCCAGTACTTC. This codes for CASSLDSGLQETQYF.

J is TRBJ2-3 and V is TRBV29-1; D gene ambiguous. CDR3 length equals 13 residues. Germline assignment: CDR1 SQVTM and CDR2 ANQGSEA. With 2 bases removed from V and 2 bases from J, the gap between germline ends came to 8 bases. CDR3 nucleotide sequence: TGCAGCGTTGAATTGCAGGTCACAGATACGCAGTATTTT. Translating it yields CSVELQVTDTQYF.

V and J are TRBV4-1 and TRBJ1-4; possibly TRBD1 for D (6 bases). Germline lookup yields CDR1 MGHRA and CDR2 YSYEKL. The CDR3 consists of 17 residues. Trimming removed 1 base at V and 4 bases at J, with 16 bases between. In nucleotides, the CDR3 is TGCGCCAGCAGCCAAGTACAGGGAACTGGGGGTAATGAAAAACTGTTTTTT. Its protein is CASSQVQGTGGNEKLFF.

This rearrangement joins TRBV6-5 to TRBJ2-5; 7 nucleotides align to TRBD1. Losses at the gene ends were 4 bases for V and 5 bases for J; bases not matched to a gene: 7. Looked up from germline, CDR1 is MNHEY and CDR2 is SVGAGI. The CDR3 is 14 residues long. DNA of the CDR3: TGTGCCAGCAGTTCACCGACAGGGCGGGAGACCCAGTACTTC. It translates to CASSSPTGRETQYF.

V and J are TRBV30 and TRBJ1-1; D is perhaps TRBD1 (5 bases). Between the trimmed V and J ends, which lost 8 bases and 3 bases, there was a span of 16 bases. CDR1 is GTSNPN and CDR2 is SVGIG in the germline V gene (reference sequence). The CDR3 sequence is 13 residues long. This CDR3 reads CARGRLQDTEAFF. The CDR3 nucleotides are TGTGCCAGGGGCCGACTTCAGGACACTGAAGCTTTCTTT. Complete variable domain (other parts from reference TRBV30 and TRBJ1-1): SQTIHQWPATLVQPVGSPLSLECTVEGTSNPNLYWYRQAAGRGLQLLFYSVGIGQISSEVPQNLSASRPQDRQFILSSKKLLLSDSGFYLCARGRLQDTEAFFGQGTRLTVV.

This clone was seen a few times. CDR3 sequence reads: CASSLQQGSHEQYF. Written as DNA, the CDR3 is TGTGCCAGCAGCTTGCAGCAGGGTTCCCACGAGCAGTACTTC. V gene TRBV5-4 combines with J gene TRBJ2-7, with a possible D match to TRBD1 (5 bases). CDR3 length equals 14 residues. CDR1 is SGHNT, CDR2 YYREEE, per germline (reference sequence). V lost 1 base and J lost 5, with 13 bases in between.